These T cell receptor beta chains were read from a single sample in a study of blood T cell repertoires in COVID-19. Libraries were prepared by immunoSEQ multiplex PCR; TCRdb keeps only in-frame clonotypes and omits some of them. The sample shows approximately 100,000 clones, about four fifths of them seen only once. Sequenced material: peripheral blood. Source of these receptors: a man between 60 and 75 years old with acute or convalescent COVID-19. Both conserved end residues are part of each CDR3. D genes are given only for firm matches. Size tells how often a clone was seen (once, few, many) or the class of an expanded clone, and some rows leave it out.

>TRBJ2-3|TRBV7-8|TRBD2|NA
TGTGCCAGCAGCTCTACAGGGGTTCTAGCGGGGCACACAGATACGCAGTATTTT
CASSSTGVLAGHTDTQYF
>TRBJ2-7|TRBV23-1|NA|NA
TGCGCCAGCAGTCAAGCCGGGACAGGGGCGACAATGAGACTAGCGGGACCCTACGAGCAGTACTTC
CASSQAGTGATMRLAGPYEQYF
>TRBJ2-6|TRBV21-1|NA|NA
TGTGCCAGCAGCCCCCCTGCCCCGGGAGGGGCCAACGTCCTGACTTTC
CASSPPAPGGANVLTF
>TRBJ2-6|TRBV19|NA|NA
TGTGCCAGTAATCCTGGTTTAACTTGGGGGGCCAACGTCCTGACTTTC
CASNPGLTWGANVLTF
>TRBJ1-1|TRBV5-6|TRBD1|NA
TGTGCCAGCAGCTGGACAGGGGTAAGGGAAGCTTTCTTT
CASSWTGVREAFF
>TRBJ1-1|TRBV9|NA|many
TGTGCCAGCAGCGTAGTTAAGGGGCCTAACCCTGAAGCTTTCTTT
CASSVVKGPNPEAFF
>TRBJ2-2|TRBV19|NA|NA
TGTGCCAGTACAATTCGGCGGAATACGAACACCGGGGAGCTGTTTTTT
CASTIRRNTNTGELFF
>TRBJ2-5|TRBV7-9|NA|NA
TGTGCCAGCAGCTTAGGCGGGTCATGGGAGACCCAGTACTTC
CASSLGGSWETQYF
>TRBJ2-1|TRBV24-1|TRBD1|NA
TGTGCCACCAGTGATTTCCAGGGGGCTCACAATGAGCAGTTCTTC
CATSDFQGAHNEQFF
>TRBJ2-7|TRBV3-1/TRBV3-2|NA|NA
TGTGCCAGCAGCCGCGGACTCCTATACTCCTACGAGCAGTACTTC
CASSRGLLYSYEQYF
>TRBJ2-1|TRBV3-1/TRBV3-2|NA|NA
TGTGCCAGCAGCCAAGAGAGCGTACATGAGCAGTTCTTC
CASSQESVHEQFF
>TRBJ2-3|TRBV14|NA|NA
TGTGCCAGCAGCCAAGCCCGGACAAATACGCAGTATTTT
CASSQARTNTQYF
>TRBJ1-6|TRBV15|NA|NA
TGTGCCACCAGCAGAGGAAAGGGGCCGGGTAATTCACCCCTCCACTTT
CATSRGKGPGNSPLHF
>TRBJ1-1|TRBV6-5|TRBD1|once
TGTGCCAGCAGTTGGGGACAGGGATTGAACACTGAAGCTTTCTTT
CASSWGQGLNTEAFF
>TRBJ2-5|TRBV15|TRBD2|NA
TGTGCCACCAGCAGAGGGCAGATGGGACTAGCAGTCCAAGAGACCCAGTACTTC
CATSRGQMGLAVQETQYF
>TRBJ1-1|TRBV19|NA|few
TGTGCCAGTAATGGCAGGGGCCTCAATGATTTGGCTTTCTTT
CASNGRGLNDLAFF
>TRBJ2-1|TRBV9|TRBD1|NA
TGTGCCAGCAGCGTAGGAGGACAGGGGATAGACAATGAGCAGTTCTTC
CASSVGGQGIDNEQFF
>TRBJ2-1|TRBV9|NA|NA
TGTGCCAGCAGCGTAGATTCAGGAAGATACAATGAGCAGTTCTTC
CASSVDSGRYNEQFF
>TRBJ1-2|TRBV5-4|NA|NA
TGTGCCAGCAGAACGCGGACAGACCCTAACTATGGCTACACCTTC
CASRTRTDPNYGYTF
>TRBJ2-3|TRBV5-4|TRBD2|once
TGTGCCAGCAGCCCCGGGACTAACACAGATACGCAGTATTTT
CASSPGTNTDTQYF
>TRBJ2-2|TRBV19|TRBD2|NA
TGTGCCAGTAGTATGGGCGGGAGGATGTGGACCGGGGAGCTGTTTTTT
CASSMGGRMWTGELFF
>TRBJ1-6|TRBV9|TRBD1|many
TGTGCCAGCAGCGCTCGGGACAGTAATTCACCCCTCCACTTT
CASSARDSNSPLHF
>TRBJ2-5|TRBV7-9|TRBD1|once
TGTGCCAGCAGCCCCGGGACAGGGGGCCAAGAGACCCAGTACTTC
CASSPGTGGQETQYF
>TRBJ2-7|TRBV6-5|NA|NA
TGTGCCAGCAGTTTGGGCTACCAGGCCTACGAGCAGTACTTC
CASSLGYQAYEQYF
>TRBJ1-3|TRBV6-1|TRBD1|NA
TGTGCCAGCAGTGAAGTGGGGACAGGGGTGGGAAACACCATATATTTT
CASSEVGTGVGNTIYF